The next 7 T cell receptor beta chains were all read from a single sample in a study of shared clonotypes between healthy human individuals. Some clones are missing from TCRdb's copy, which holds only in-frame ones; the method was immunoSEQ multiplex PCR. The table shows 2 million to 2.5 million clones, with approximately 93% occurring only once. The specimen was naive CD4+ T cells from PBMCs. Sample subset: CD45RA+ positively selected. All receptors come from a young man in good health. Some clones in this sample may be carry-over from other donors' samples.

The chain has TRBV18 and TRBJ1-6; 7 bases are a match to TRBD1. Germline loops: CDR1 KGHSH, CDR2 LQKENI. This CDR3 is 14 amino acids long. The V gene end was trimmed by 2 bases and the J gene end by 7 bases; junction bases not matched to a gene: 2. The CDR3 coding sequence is TGTGCCAGCTCACCAGCGACAGGGAATTCACCCCTCCACTTT. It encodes CASSPATGNSPLHF.

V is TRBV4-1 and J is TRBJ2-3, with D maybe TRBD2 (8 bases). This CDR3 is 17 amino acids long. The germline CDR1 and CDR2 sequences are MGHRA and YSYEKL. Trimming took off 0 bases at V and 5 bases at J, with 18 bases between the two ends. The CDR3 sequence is CASSQDRVGGDRDTQYF. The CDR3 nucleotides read TGCGCCAGCAGCCAAGATCGGGTCGGGGGGGACAGAGATACGCAGTATTTT.

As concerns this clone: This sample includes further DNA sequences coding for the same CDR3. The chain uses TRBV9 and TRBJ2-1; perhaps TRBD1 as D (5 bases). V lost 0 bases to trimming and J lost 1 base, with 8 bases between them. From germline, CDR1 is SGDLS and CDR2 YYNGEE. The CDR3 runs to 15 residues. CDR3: CASSVVSGSYNEQFF. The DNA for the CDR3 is TGTGCCAGCAGCGTAGTATCAGGGTCCTACAATGAGCAGTTCTTC. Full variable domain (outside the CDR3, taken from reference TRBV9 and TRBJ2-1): DSGVTQTPKHLITATGQRVTLRCSPRSGDLSVYWYQQSLDQGLQFLIQYYNGEERAKGNILERFSAQQFPDLHSELNLSSLELGDSALYFCASSVVSGSYNEQFFGPGTRLTVL.

The CDR3 loop is CASSLGGNHEQYF. The CDR3 region has the DNA TGTGCCAGCAGCTTGGGAGGGAACCACGAGCAGTACTTC. The rearrangement uses TRBV5-4 and TRBJ2-7, with D perhaps matching TRBD2 (5 bases). Per germline, CDR1 SGHNT and CDR2 YYREEE (reference sequence). There are 13 residues in the CDR3. Deletions cut 0 bases from V and 5 bases from J, with 9 bases between.

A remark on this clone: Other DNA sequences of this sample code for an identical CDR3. CDR3 coding DNA: TGTGCCTGGAGAGGGACGGGGACAGGGGAAAGTAGGGCTTTCTTT. It specifies CAWRGTGTGESRAFF. The rearrangement uses TRBV30 and TRBJ1-1, with TRBD1 matching over 10 bases. Germline assignment: CDR1 GTSNPN and CDR2 SVGIG (reference sequence). Trimming at V came to 3 bases and at J to 11 bases, leaving 15 bases not matched to a gene. The CDR3 sequence is 15 residues long.

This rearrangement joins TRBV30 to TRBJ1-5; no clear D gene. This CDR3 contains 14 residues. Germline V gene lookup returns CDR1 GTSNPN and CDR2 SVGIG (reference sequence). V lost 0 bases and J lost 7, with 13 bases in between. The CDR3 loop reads CAWSVGRVEQPQHF. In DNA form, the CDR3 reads TGTGCCTGGAGTGTAGGGAGGGTTGAACAGCCCCAGCATTTT.

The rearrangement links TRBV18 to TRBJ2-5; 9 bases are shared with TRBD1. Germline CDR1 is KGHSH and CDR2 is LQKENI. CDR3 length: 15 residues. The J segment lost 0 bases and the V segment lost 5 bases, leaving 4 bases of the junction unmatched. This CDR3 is CASSTGGYYQETQYF. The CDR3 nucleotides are TGTGCCAGCTCAACAGGGGGCTATTACCAAGAGACCCAGTACTTC.